Listed here are 8 T cell receptor beta chains from one sample, sequenced in a study of T cell repertoires in cytomegalovirus infection. TCRdb reanalysed the reads using MiXCR and keeps one entry per CDR3 protein. The table records under 200,000 distinct CDR3 sequences, approximately 9.6% of them present only once. The material sequenced was PBMCs. Receptors originate from a human donor in good health (CMV status not recorded). Some clones in this sample may be carry-over from other donors' samples.

This clonotype was picked up a small number of times. The chain employs TRBV4-3 and TRBJ2-5; no reliable D call. Germline loops: CDR1 LGHNA, CDR2 YSLEER. Trimming removed 1 base from V and 7 bases from J, with 19 bases in between. There are 16 residues in the CDR3. The CDR3 reads CASSQVGWLADGTQYF. CDR3 sequence (DNA): TGCGCCAGCAGCCAAGTCGGCTGGCTTGCAGACGGGACCCAGTACTTC.

This clonotype was found many times. DNA for the CDR3: TGCAGTGCTAGGGGGGACAGGGGGAACCCAGATACGCAGTATTTT. Protein sequence: CSARGDRGNPDTQYF. The rearrangement joins TRBV20-1 to TRBJ2-3, with 11 bases fitting TRBD1. The CDR3 loop spans 15 amino acids. The V segment lost 3 bases and the J segment 4 bases; nucleotides outside the gene matches: 6. Looked up from germline, CDR1 is DFQATT and CDR2 is SNEGSKA (reference sequence).

Ten or more counts support this clonotype. The chain joins TRBV19 to TRBJ1-2; 8 bases map to TRBD1. This CDR3 comprises 13 residues. Per the germline V gene, CDR1 is LNHDA and CDR2 is SQIVND (reference sequence). V was pared by 4 bases and J by 8 bases, with 6 bases of the junction left unmatched. The CDR3 spells CASSRTGPLGYTF. The CDR3 DNA is TGTGCCAGTAGTAGGACAGGGCCATTGGGCTACACCTTC.

The chain employs TRBV25-1 and TRBJ2-2; TRBD2 agrees at 13 bases. This CDR3 is built from 16 residues. With 8 bases clipped from V and 5 bases from J, the junction kept 8 bases outside the gene matches. Germline assignment: CDR1 MGHDK and CDR2 SYGVNS. CDR3 DNA: TGTGCCAGCCAACTAGCGGGAGGGCCTTATACCGGGGAGCTGTTTTTT. As protein: CASQLAGGPYTGELFF.

The J gene is TRBJ2-5, the V gene TRBV7-9; D might be TRBD1 or TRBD2, each matching 5 bases. V dropped 4 bases and J dropped 2 bases, with 17 bases sitting between them. The CDR3 is made up of 16 amino acids. The germline gives CDR1 SEHNR, CDR2 FQNEAQ (reference sequence). The CDR3 DNA reads as TGTGCCAGCAGCTCTAGGACATTGAGGGTTCAAGAGACCCAGTACTTC. As protein: CASSSRTLRVQETQYF.

This clonotype occurred a few times. This chain joins TRBV29-1 and TRBJ1-6; D may be TRBD1 (6 bases). CDR3 length: 13 amino acids. Trimming pared 6 bases from V and 6 bases from J, leaving 12 bases between. Germline loops: CDR1 SQVTM, CDR2 ANQGSEA. DNA for the CDR3: TGCAGCGTCTCTCAGGGGAGTAATTCACCCCTCCACTTT. This codes for CSVSQGSNSPLHF.

This clonotype was detected only a few times. The genes are TRBV11-2 and TRBJ2-3; TRBD2 is a possible D gene (6 bases). The CDR3 loop spans 17 amino acids. The germline CDR1 and CDR2 sequences are SGHAT and FQNNGV. Between the trimmed V and J ends, which lost 3 bases and 3 bases, there was a span of 19 bases. Here the CDR3 reads CASSFGPGVSRTDTQYF. CDR3 DNA: TGTGCCAGCAGCTTCGGTCCGGGGGTATCGAGAACAGATACGCAGTATTTT.

This clonotype was counted many times. In DNA, the CDR3 is TGTGCCAGCAGTGAAGCCGGGGCCTGGAGGGGGGAGACCCAGTACTTC. Its protein is CASSEAGAWRGETQYF. The chain has TRBV6-1 and TRBJ2-5, with D possibly called TRBD1 or TRBD2 (6 bases each). This CDR3 has 16 residues. Trimming took off 0 bases at V and 5 bases at J, with 16 bases between the two ends. CDR1 MNHNS and CDR2 SASEGT come from the germline V gene.